These 8 T cell receptor beta chains originate from one sample sequenced in a study of T cell changes during pregnancy in multiple sclerosis. Libraries were prepared by immunoSEQ multiplex PCR; TCRdb keeps only in-frame clonotypes and omits some of them. Of around 66,000 clones in the sample, more than 90% were seen once. This specimen consisted of peripheral blood, obtained in the first trimester of pregnancy. The receptor source for this set is a female donor in good health, enrolled as a control in a pregnancy study.

The rearrangement joins TRBV5-1 to TRBJ2-7; possibly TRBD2 for D (6 bases). Trimming took 4 bases from V and 3 from J, leaving 14 bases between them. Germline CDR1 reads SGHRS; CDR2 reads YFSETQ. This CDR3 is built from 14 residues. CDR3 DNA: TGCGCCAGCAGCGGAAGGGAGGCGGGCTACGAGCAGTACTTC. Translated, it gives CASSGREAGYEQYF.

The rearrangement links TRBV7-9 to TRBJ1-5; no definite D call. The CDR3 has 12 residues. Per the germline V gene, CDR1 is SEHNR and CDR2 is FQNEAQ (reference sequence). Trimming removed 2 bases at V and 4 bases at J, with 3 bases between. CDR3 amino acids: CASSLPNQPQHF. DNA for the CDR3: TGTGCCAGCAGCTTACCGAATCAGCCCCAGCATTTT.

The genes are TRBV5-1 and TRBJ2-1; D perhaps matches TRBD2 (6 bases). This CDR3 has 15 residues. Trimming took off 3 bases at V and 6 bases at J, with 16 bases between the two ends. CDR1 and CDR2 (germline): SGHRS, YFSETQ. The CDR3, as DNA: TGCGCCAGCAGCTGGATAATAGCGGAGGCCAATGAGCAGTTCTTC. It is translated as CASSWIIAEANEQFF.

The V gene is TRBV5-1, the J gene TRBJ1-4, with 9 bases identical to TRBD1. The CDR3 spans 17 residues. Per germline, CDR1 SGHRS and CDR2 YFSETQ. V lost 3 bases to trimming and J lost 4 bases; unmatched junction nucleotides: 10. In DNA, the CDR3 is TGCGCCAGCAGCTCGGGCCCGGGACAGGGCCGTAATGAAAAACTGTTTTTT. This gives the protein CASSSGPGQGRNEKLFF. The complete variable domain, with remaining parts taken from reference TRBV5-1 and TRBJ1-4, reads KAGVTQTPRYLIKTRGQQVTLSCSPISGHRSVSWYQQTPGQGLQFLFEYFSETQRNKGNFPGRFSGRQFSNSRSEMNVSTLELGDSALYLCASSSGPGQGRNEKLFFGSGTQLSVL.

This clone appeared a few times. V is TRBV10-2 and J is TRBJ2-3; no definite D call. Germline CDR1 and CDR2: WSHSY and SAAADI. V lost 7 bases and J 4 bases, leaving 18 bases between the germline ends. The CDR3 totals 15 residues. The CDR3 region has the DNA TGCGCCAGCAACGTGGGTCAGGTCAAAGCAGATACGCAGTATTTT. It yields the protein CASNVGQVKADTQYF.

This clone has a handful of counts. The gene calls are TRBV5-4 and TRBJ1-5; D perhaps matches TRBD1 (5 bases). The V end lost 9 bases, the J end lost 1 base, and 17 bases lay between the germline ends. Germline V CDR1 and CDR2: SGHNT, YYREEE (reference sequence). The CDR3 has 15 amino acids. CDR3 sequence (DNA): TGTGCCACCAAAACTATGACAGCCAGCAATCAGCCCCAGCATTTT. Amino acids: CATKTMTASNQPQHF.

This rearrangement joins TRBV5-1 to TRBJ2-7; D perhaps matches TRBD1 (6 bases). In germline, CDR1 is SGHRS, CDR2 YFSETQ. The length of the CDR3 is 14 residues. The V and J ends lost 4 bases and 1 base respectively, with 12 bases between them. CDR3 DNA: TGCGCCAGCAGCCCTGGGGACATTTCCTACGAGCAGTACTTC. Translated, it gives CASSPGDISYEQYF. The full variable domain, its missing parts supplied by reference TRBV5-1 and TRBJ2-7, is KAGVTQTPRYLIKTRGQQVTLSCSPISGHRSVSWYQQTPGQGLQFLFEYFSETQRNKGNFPGRFSGRQFSNSRSEMNVSTLELGDSALYLCASSPGDISYEQYFGPGTRLTVT.

This rearrangement joins TRBV12-5 to TRBJ2-2; weak D call: TRBD1 (5 bases). The germline V gene has CDR1 LGHNT and CDR2 FRNRAP. The CDR3 has 15 residues. The germline V and J ends were trimmed by 6 bases and 3 bases, with 14 bases remaining between them. CDR3 coding DNA: TGTGCTAGTGGCTGGGGCGCCGTGGACACCGGGGAGCTGTTTTTT. Translation gives CASGWGAVDTGELFF.